This T cell receptor (beta chain) was obtained from a study of tumor and adjacent non-tumor tissue in lung cancer. The overall study: The patients, 10 or so men and roughly 5 women, were about 31 to 85 with stage I to III disease.

The template was RNA from unsorted bulk tissue. Between August and November 2014, newly diagnosed, chemotherapy-naive lung cancer patients underwent thoracic surgery in China. With regard to this clonotype: The antigen remains undetermined. The junction differs from germline at one of its ends, possibly a read error.

The library came from three nested PCR rounds adapted from ARM-PCR protocols. A single record per CDR3 protein comes from TCRdb applying MiXCR to the multiplex PCR reads. The repertoire consists of 200,000 to 250,000 distinct CDR3 sequences, with 60% to 85% occurring once and the leading ten covering roughly 24%. Study-level results: Normal lung showed higher cumulative top 100 clone frequency than tumor. Higher tumor TCR diversity was associated with shorter survival.

This CDR3 spans 15 amino acids. Germline lookup yields CDR1 DFQATT and CDR2 SNEGSKA (reference sequence). This receptor was identified in a man aged 55 to 70 with non-small cell lung cancer. Sequencing was carried out using lung tumor tissue. The V gene is TRBV20-1, the J gene TRBJ1-2, with D tentatively TRBD1 (5 bases). CDR3 bases: TGCAGTGCTAGCTTTAAACAGGTCCCTAACTATGGCTGCACCTTC. This encodes CSASFKQVPNYGCTF.